This T cell receptor (beta chain) comes out of a study of STAT3 mutations in large granular lymphocyte leukemia. In the study overall: Among longitudinally sequenced T-LGLL patients, roughly half had canonical activating STAT3 mutations detected. Over half of T-LGLL patients had one or more immunosuppressive regimens.

To note about this clone: Antigen specificity is unknown.

Findings and caveats of the study: Clonal expansion was inferred from samples taken at other timepoints. Treatment regimens differed across patients between samplings. Every T-cell large granular lymphocyte leukemia patient had at least one immunodominant TCR beta clonotype.

Libraries were prepared by immunoSEQ multiplex PCR; TCRdb keeps only in-frame clonotypes and omits some of them. The data show around 9,100 clones, with roughly 90% seen just once and around three fifths held by the top ten. Trimming took off 0 bases at V and 0 bases at J, with 7 bases between the two ends. The CDR3 is 14 residues long. Per the germline V gene, CDR1 is SGDLS and CDR2 is YYNGEE. Sequences were obtained from peripheral blood mononuclear cells. The clonotype comes from a man aged 55 to 69 with T-cell large granular lymphocyte leukemia. Some clones in this sample may be carry-over from other donors' samples. The chain links TRBV9 to TRBJ2-7; D not certain. This chain's CDR3 is CASSVGMPSYEQYF. In DNA, the CDR3 is TGTGCCAGCAGCGTAGGAATGCCCTCCTACGAGCAGTACTTC. Using reference TRBV9 and TRBJ2-7 for the parts outside the CDR3, the full variable domain is DSGVTQTPKHLITATGQRVTLRCSPRSGDLSVYWYQQSLDQGLQFLIQYYNGEERAKGNILERFSAQQFPDLHSELNLSSLELGDSALYFCASSVGMPSYEQYFGPGTRLTVT.